The rows below give T cell receptor beta chains drawn from one sample of a study of shared clonotypes between healthy human individuals. Repertoires were generated with immunoSEQ multiplex PCR, while TCRdb's copy carries only in-frame clones and drops some. This table has roughly 500,000 clones, about 96% appearing once. The sequenced sample was naive CD4+ T cells sorted from blood. The receptors were sampled from a woman aged 25 to 39 in good health. The conserved cysteine and the conserved F or W are not part of the CDR3 here. Fields, in order: D gene, J gene, V gene, CDR3 protein. The D gene is left open where the match is weak.

d_call: NA
j_call: TRBJ1-1
v_call: TRBV5-5
cdr3_aa: ASSLASGVDTEAF

d_call: NA
j_call: TRBJ1-1
v_call: TRBV2
cdr3_aa: ASSVSMTIPEAF

d_call: TRBD2
j_call: TRBJ2-1
v_call: TRBV27
cdr3_aa: ASSKTSGGPYNEQF

d_call: NA
j_call: TRBJ2-7
v_call: TRBV7-8
cdr3_aa: ASSLALGGEQY

d_call: TRBD1
j_call: TRBJ2-6
v_call: TRBV4-2
cdr3_aa: ASSRIPGQGATGANVLT

d_call: NA
j_call: TRBJ2-1
v_call: TRBV9
cdr3_aa: ASSPSGSSYNEQF

d_call: NA
j_call: TRBJ2-3
v_call: TRBV28
cdr3_aa: ASSAPVILGTDTQY

d_call: NA
j_call: TRBJ2-7
v_call: TRBV5-4
cdr3_aa: ASSQGRDYEQY

d_call: NA
j_call: TRBJ2-1
v_call: TRBV21-1
cdr3_aa: ASRRQQSYNEQF

d_call: NA
j_call: TRBJ2-7
v_call: TRBV11-3
cdr3_aa: ASSGRVHHEQY

d_call: NA
j_call: TRBJ2-7
v_call: TRBV7-9
cdr3_aa: ATTTGLYEQY

d_call: NA
j_call: TRBJ1-2
v_call: TRBV5-4
cdr3_aa: ASSVYGYT

d_call: NA
j_call: TRBJ1-2
v_call: TRBV4-1
cdr3_aa: ASRPGTEYGYT

d_call: NA
j_call: TRBJ1-1
v_call: TRBV19
cdr3_aa: ASSIDRGTEAF

d_call: NA
j_call: TRBJ2-6
v_call: TRBV28
cdr3_aa: ASSLWHGTLSSGANVLT

d_call: NA
j_call: TRBJ2-3
v_call: TRBV5-1
cdr3_aa: ASEEGAVTDTQY

d_call: NA
j_call: TRBJ1-5
v_call: TRBV2
cdr3_aa: ASNLGVEPQH

d_call: NA
j_call: TRBJ1-3
v_call: TRBV5-6
cdr3_aa: ASSFSDPGNTIY

d_call: NA
j_call: TRBJ2-7
v_call: TRBV18
cdr3_aa: ASSLSPGEQY

d_call: NA
j_call: TRBJ2-5
v_call: TRBV5-1
cdr3_aa: ASSLAREETQY

d_call: NA
j_call: TRBJ2-5
v_call: TRBV28
cdr3_aa: ASRLDGGTETQY

d_call: TRBD1
j_call: TRBJ1-2
v_call: TRBV2
cdr3_aa: ASSLNARDRGYT

d_call: NA
j_call: TRBJ2-1
v_call: TRBV28
cdr3_aa: ASSLRQNEQF

d_call: TRBD2
j_call: TRBJ2-7
v_call: TRBV13
cdr3_aa: ASSLSGLAIGEQY

d_call: NA
j_call: TRBJ2-1
v_call: TRBV18
cdr3_aa: ASSSRPPSYEQF

d_call: TRBD2
j_call: TRBJ2-5
v_call: TRBV5-4
cdr3_aa: ASSLDLAGGPREQY

d_call: NA
j_call: TRBJ2-1
v_call: TRBV14
cdr3_aa: ASSQEALPLGQF

d_call: NA
j_call: TRBJ2-3
v_call: TRBV19
cdr3_aa: ASSIRARDTQY

d_call: NA
j_call: TRBJ2-2
v_call: TRBV11-3
cdr3_aa: ASSLVRNTGELF

d_call: NA
j_call: TRBJ2-7
v_call: TRBV14
cdr3_aa: ASSPLGSLRGSGEQY

d_call: NA
j_call: NA
v_call: TRBV30
cdr3_aa: AWNPSWTSYEQY

d_call: TRBD1
j_call: TRBJ2-5
v_call: TRBV5-1
cdr3_aa: ASSRTGVETQY

d_call: TRBD2
j_call: TRBJ2-2
v_call: TRBV2
cdr3_aa: ASNGLAGNTGELF

d_call: NA
j_call: TRBJ1-4
v_call: TRBV7-9
cdr3_aa: ASRMGGGGEKLF

d_call: TRBD1
j_call: TRBJ2-5
v_call: TRBV7-2
cdr3_aa: ACRDRIQETQY

d_call: NA
j_call: TRBJ2-5
v_call: TRBV5-1
cdr3_aa: ASSFRTQETQY

d_call: TRBD2
j_call: TRBJ2-7
v_call: TRBV2
cdr3_aa: ASSIETSRPMKYEQY

d_call: NA
j_call: TRBJ2-3
v_call: TRBV10-1
cdr3_aa: ASSDGGRGDTQY

d_call: NA
j_call: TRBJ2-6
v_call: TRBV6-5
cdr3_aa: ATSVVGANVLT

d_call: TRBD1
j_call: TRBJ2-1
v_call: TRBV28
cdr3_aa: ASTGQYNEQF

d_call: TRBD1
j_call: TRBJ1-2
v_call: TRBV19
cdr3_aa: ASIGRQGVIHPNYGYT

d_call: NA
j_call: TRBJ1-5
v_call: TRBV19
cdr3_aa: ASRLWVAGEDQPQH

d_call: NA
j_call: TRBJ2-1
v_call: TRBV28
cdr3_aa: ASSFTGRDYYNEQF

d_call: NA
j_call: TRBJ2-1
v_call: TRBV5-6
cdr3_aa: ASSFLGAGLYNEQF

d_call: NA
j_call: TRBJ2-2
v_call: TRBV6-4
cdr3_aa: ASSYQWGKGNTGELF

d_call: NA
j_call: TRBJ2-1
v_call: TRBV7-6
cdr3_aa: ASSLVTSNEQF

d_call: TRBD2
j_call: TRBJ2-7
v_call: TRBV27
cdr3_aa: ASSRKREEFYEQY

d_call: NA
j_call: TRBJ1-3
v_call: TRBV4-1
cdr3_aa: ASSLQEPGNTIY

d_call: NA
j_call: TRBJ1-2
v_call: TRBV9
cdr3_aa: ASRGTSNYGYT

d_call: NA
j_call: TRBJ1-1
v_call: TRBV4-1
cdr3_aa: ASSQVYTEAF

d_call: TRBD1
j_call: TRBJ1-2
v_call: TRBV9
cdr3_aa: ASSARANETGADFGYT